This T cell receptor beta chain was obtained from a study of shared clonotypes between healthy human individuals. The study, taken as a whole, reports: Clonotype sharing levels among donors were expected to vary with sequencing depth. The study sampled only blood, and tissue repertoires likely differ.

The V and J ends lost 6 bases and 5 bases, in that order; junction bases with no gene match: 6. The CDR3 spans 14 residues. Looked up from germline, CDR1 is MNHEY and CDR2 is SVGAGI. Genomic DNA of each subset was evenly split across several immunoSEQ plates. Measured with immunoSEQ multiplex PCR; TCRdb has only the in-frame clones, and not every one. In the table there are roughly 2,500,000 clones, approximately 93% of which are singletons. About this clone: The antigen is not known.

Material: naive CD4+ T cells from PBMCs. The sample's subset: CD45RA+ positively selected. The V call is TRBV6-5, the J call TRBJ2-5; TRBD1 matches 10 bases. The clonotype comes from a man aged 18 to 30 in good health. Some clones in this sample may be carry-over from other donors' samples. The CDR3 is CASSDRGRSETQYF. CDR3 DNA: TGTGCCAGCAGCGACAGGGGGCGATCGGAGACCCAGTACTTC.